This section outlines one T cell receptor beta chain sequence together with its context. A second PCR of 7 to 11 cycles used a sample-barcoded 5' primer and a J-beta primer mix. TCRdb re-called the 5' RACE reads through MiXCR, storing one row per CDR3 protein. Here the sample spans approximately 800,000 distinct CDR3 sequences, approximately 35% being singletons. This specimen comes from a study of blood T cells in healthy people across ages. The CDR3 runs to 14 residues. Trimming cost V 0 bases and J 10 bases, with 13 bases left between them. Germline-derived CDR1 and CDR2 are SGHTA and FQGNSA. The source material was blood. This sequence was found in a man aged 18 to 29 in good health. The rearrangement joins TRBV7-2 to TRBJ2-1, with D maybe TRBD1 (6 bases). The CDR3 here is CASSLAGASYEQFF. CDR3 DNA sequence: TGTGCCAGCAGCTTAGCGGGGGCCTCCTACGAGCAGTTCTTC.